This TCR beta chain was sequenced in a study of T cell repertoires in cytomegalovirus infection. The overall study: CMV infection and matching HLA type were both indicated by public TCR beta signatures.

CDR3 size: 15 residues. Per germline, CDR1 MGHRA and CDR2 YSYEKL. The junction had 6 bases not matched to a gene; V was cut back by 3 bases and J by 7 bases. Details on this clonotype: Its target is unknown.

TCRdb itself ran the reads through MiXCR, one entry per CDR3 protein. The data contain some 800,000 distinct CDR3 sequences, almost 30% of them seen just once; the ten biggest clones take up over 10%. Study-wide findings and caveats: The response measured ex vivo was dominated by TCR beta clonotypes (HLA-C-restricted and CMV-specific). Summed frequency of public TCR beta families distinguished CMV carriers with the relevant HLA.

The V gene is TRBV4-1, the J gene TRBJ1-4; 9 nucleotides match TRBD1. Source: cultured CD8+ T cells from PBMCs, taken from culture after CMV antigen stimulation. The TCR originated in a human donor in good health (CMV status not recorded). Some clones in this sample may be carry-over from other donors' samples. For the CDR3, the DNA is TGCGCCAGCAGCCAGTCACAGGGGGCGGGTGAAAAACTGTTTTTT. It is translated as CASSQSQGAGEKLFF.